This TCR beta chain was sequenced in a study of metastatic and nonmetastatic thyroid tumors. TCRdb re-clonotyped the PCR reads via MiXCR. The sample contains 25,000 to 30,000 clones, around a sixth of which appear only once. Thyroid surgery took place with no prior treatment in any patient. This clonotype was obtained from a male donor with papillary thyroid cancer or a benign thyroid nodule (not recorded which). Some clones in this sample may be carry-over from other donors' samples. Material for sequencing was blood.

In DNA form, the CDR3 reads TGTGCCAGCAGCGCACAGGGTATCTATGGCTACACCTTC. It is translated as CASSAQGIYGYTF. The J gene is TRBJ1-2, the V gene TRBV11-2; D might be TRBD1 (6 bases). This CDR3 is built from 13 residues. V dropped 5 bases and J dropped 4 bases, with 11 bases sitting between them. In germline, CDR1 is SGHAT, CDR2 FQNNGV.